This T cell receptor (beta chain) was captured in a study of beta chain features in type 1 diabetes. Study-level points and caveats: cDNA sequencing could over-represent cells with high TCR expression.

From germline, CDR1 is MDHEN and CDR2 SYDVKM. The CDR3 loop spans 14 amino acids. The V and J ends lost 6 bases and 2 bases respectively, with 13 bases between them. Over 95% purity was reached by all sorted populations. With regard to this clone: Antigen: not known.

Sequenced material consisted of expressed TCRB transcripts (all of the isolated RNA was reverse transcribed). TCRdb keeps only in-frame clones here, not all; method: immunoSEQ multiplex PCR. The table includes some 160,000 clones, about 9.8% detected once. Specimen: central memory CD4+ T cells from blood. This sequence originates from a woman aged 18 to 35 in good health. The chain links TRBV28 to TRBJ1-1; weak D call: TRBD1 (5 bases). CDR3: CASSLTVTNTEAFF. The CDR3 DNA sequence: TGTGCCAGCAGCCTGACAGTGACTAACACTGAAGCTTTCTTT.